This T cell receptor beta chain was profiled in a study of graft-versus-host responses after intestinal transplantation. Turning to this clone: Its antigen is as yet unknown.

Findings and caveats of the study: Researchers found GvH clones in recipient marrow, and some showed up first in ileum or blood.

The table came from immunoSEQ multiplex PCR; TCRdb's copy has only in-frame clones and leaves some out. The sample includes 35,000 to 50,000 clones, over 85% of them seen just once. Germline CDR1 reads SNHLY; CDR2 reads FYNNEI. The CDR3 has 14 residues. Trimming pared 6 bases from V and 14 bases from J, leaving 22 bases between. The chain carries TRBV2 and TRBJ1-4; D is unresolved. This receptor was identified in a human donor who was the organ donor for an intestinal transplant. Material: unstimulated CD8+ T cells sorted from spleen or lymph node cells, obtained before transplant. CDR3 sequence reads: CASRSSQEAASLFF. In DNA form, the CDR3 reads TGTGCCAGCAGGTCTAGTCAGGAAGCTGCTAGCCTGTTTTTT.